Listed here are 24 T cell receptor beta chains from one sample, sequenced in a study of shared clonotypes between healthy human individuals. The assay was immunoSEQ multiplex PCR, and TCRdb's table has in-frame clones only and misses some. Of some 650,000 clones in the sample, roughly 97% were seen once. Sequences were obtained from naive CD4+ T cells sorted from blood. As to subset: CD45RA+ positively selected. The source of these receptors is a woman in her thirties in good health.

V usage is TRBV19 and J usage is TRBJ2-5; TRBD2 matches 7 bases. CDR3 length: 14 residues. Germline CDR1 and CDR2: LNHDA and SQIVND (reference sequence). The ends lost 6 bases at V and 2 bases at J; junction bases unmatched: 6. In DNA, the CDR3 is TGTGCCAGTAGATCCCCTAGCGGACAAGAGACCCAGTACTTC. Residues: CASRSPSGQETQYF. The full variable domain, completed using reference TRBV19 and TRBJ2-5, is DGGITQSPKYLFRKEGQNVTLSCEQNLNHDAMYWYRQDPGQGLRLIYYSQIVNDFQKGDIAEGYSVSREKKESFPLTVTSAQKNPTAFYLCASRSPSGQETQYFGPGTRLLVL.

This chain links TRBV6-1 with TRBJ2-7; 7 bases are shared with TRBD1. The CDR3 spans 20 residues. In germline, CDR1 is MNHNS, CDR2 SASEGT. The V and J ends lost 3 bases and 2 bases, in that order; junction bases with no gene match: 22. The CDR3 region is CASSELRGLSRRGSPYEQYF. The CDR3 nucleotides read TGTGCCAGCAGTGAGCTCAGGGGGTTGAGTCGCAGGGGGTCCCCCTACGAGCAGTACTTC.

The chain recombines TRBV10-3 with TRBJ1-2; the match to TRBD1 covers 8 bases. CDR1 is ENHRY, CDR2 SYGVKD, per germline. The length of the CDR3 is 11 residues. Trimming cost V 10 bases and J 4 bases; bases outside gene matches: 2. The CDR3 region is CATGTGYGYTF. The CDR3 coding sequence is TGTGCCACCGGGACAGGCTATGGCTACACCTTC.

The chain joins TRBV10-2 to TRBJ2-7, with D tentatively TRBD1 (6 bases). Germline CDR1 reads WSHSY; CDR2 reads SAAADI. Trimming left V 2 bases short and J 0 bases short, with 11 bases between. The CDR3 runs 15 residues. CDR3 in amino acids: CASSELTGHSYEQYF. CDR3 DNA sequence: TGCGCCAGCAGTGAGCTAACAGGGCACTCCTACGAGCAGTACTTC.

The gene calls are TRBV28 and TRBJ2-7; D unclear. This CDR3 has 14 amino acids. From germline, CDR1 is MDHEN and CDR2 SYDVKM. V lost 5 bases and J lost 0, with 11 bases in between. This CDR3 reads CASSTPVSSYEQYF. CDR3 bases: TGTGCCAGCAGTACCCCCGTGAGCTCCTACGAGCAGTACTTC.

The chain links TRBV20-1 to TRBJ1-1; TRBD1 matches at 8 bases. V shed 6 bases and J 8 bases; nucleotides not matched to a gene: 5. CDR3 length equals 11 residues. Germline V gene sequence: CDR1 DFQATT, CDR2 SNEGSKA (reference sequence). The CDR3 bases are TGCAGTGCGCAAGGACAGGGAGAAGCTTTCTTT. Translation gives CSAQGQGEAFF.

The V gene is TRBV5-1, the J gene TRBJ2-7, with 12 bases that match TRBD1. With 1 base clipped from V and 6 bases from J, the junction kept 5 bases outside the gene matches. The CDR3 has 15 residues. Looked up from germline, CDR1 is SGHRS and CDR2 is YFSETQ. CDR3 nucleotide sequence: TGCGCCAGCAGCTTGTTAAGGGACAGGGGGCCCGAGCAGTACTTC. Translated, it gives CASSLLRDRGPEQYF.

The chain recombines TRBV18 with TRBJ1-2, with D tentatively TRBD1 (6 bases). The CDR3 runs 14 residues. Trimming took 3 bases from V and 3 from J, leaving 11 bases between them. Germline CDR1 is KGHSH and CDR2 is LQKENI. Here the CDR3 reads CASSPAGDDYGYTF. The CDR3 DNA is TGTGCCAGCTCACCCGCAGGGGATGACTATGGCTACACCTTC.

This rearrangement joins TRBV11-2 to TRBJ2-6; maybe TRBD1 (6 bases). Trimming left V 4 bases short and J 0 bases short, with 13 bases between. In germline, CDR1 is SGHAT, CDR2 FQNNGV. CDR3 size: 17 residues. CDR3 region: CASSWRTARSGANVLTF. DNA for the CDR3: TGTGCCAGCAGCTGGAGGACAGCGCGCTCTGGGGCCAACGTCCTGACTTTC.

The genes are TRBV23-1 and TRBJ2-1; possibly TRBD1 for D (6 bases). TRBV23-1 is filed as an ORF, its function uncertain. This CDR3 is 16 amino acids long. V was shortened by 3 bases and J by 7 bases, with 19 bases between the two germline ends. For the CDR3, the DNA is TGCGCCAGCAGTCAGAATGAGGGTGCAGGGGTGAATGAGCAGTTCTTC. Amino acid sequence: CASSQNEGAGVNEQFF.

The chain couples TRBV29-1 to TRBJ2-3; 7 bases line up with TRBD1. The CDR3 has 17 amino acids. CDR1 and CDR2 from the germline V gene are SQVTM and ANQGSEA. Trimming took 5 bases from V and 0 from J; bases not matched to a gene: 14. CDR3 sequence (DNA): TGCAGCGTTAAGGACAGGTATGCGTCTACTAGCACAGATACGCAGTATTTT. Encoded protein: CSVKDRYASTSTDTQYF.

V is TRBV2 and J is TRBJ2-6; D not certain. Germline lookup yields CDR1 SNHLY and CDR2 FYNNEI. CDR3 length: 15 amino acids. V was cut by 2 bases and J by 0 bases, with 5 bases left in between. The CDR3 spells CASSELSSGANVLTF. CDR3 in DNA: TGTGCCAGCAGTGAACTGAGCTCTGGGGCCAACGTCCTGACTTTC.

The chain combines TRBV23-1 with TRBJ2-1; a possible D gene is TRBD2 (5 bases). TRBV23-1 is an open reading frame whose function is uncertain. V was pared by 6 bases and J by 8 bases, with 11 bases between. The CDR3 consists of 12 residues. The CDR3 coding sequence is TGCGCCAGCAGACTTAGCGAGCATGAGCAGTTCTTC. It translates to CASRLSEHEQFF.

This rearrangement joins TRBV5-8 to TRBJ1-4; 7 bases fit TRBD1. Germline lookup yields CDR1 SGHTS and CDR2 YDEGEE. Germline trimming cut 4 bases from V and 8 bases from J; bases unmatched to any gene: 8. CDR3 length: 14 residues. CDR3 region: CASSPDRSPEKLFF. The DNA of the CDR3 is TGTGCCAGCAGCCCGGACAGGAGTCCAGAAAAACTGTTTTTT.

The J gene is TRBJ1-6, the V gene TRBV30; tentatively, D is TRBD1 (5 bases). This CDR3 is 15 amino acids long. Germline V gene sequence: CDR1 GTSNPN, CDR2 SVGIG (reference sequence). V was cut by 5 bases and J by 5 bases, with 16 bases left in between. CDR3 in amino acids: CAWQESGGDNSPLHF. The CDR3 region has the DNA TGTGCCTGGCAGGAATCAGGAGGGGATAATTCACCCCTCCACTTT.

The chain joins TRBV11-3 to TRBJ2-1; 14 nucleotides align to TRBD2. With 3 bases clipped from V and 6 bases from J, the junction kept 10 bases outside the gene matches. Germline V gene lookup returns CDR1 SGHNT and CDR2 YENEEA. This CDR3 has 18 residues. In DNA form, the CDR3 reads TGTGCCAGCAGCTTGAGACGGCCGGGACTAGCGGGAGCCAATGAGCAGTTCTTC. Its protein product is CASSLRRPGLAGANEQFF.

The J gene is TRBJ1-2, the V gene TRBV10-3; D gene ambiguous. V was clipped by 0 bases and J by 3 bases, with 11 bases between them. Germline loops: CDR1 ENHRY, CDR2 SYGVKD. This CDR3 contains 15 residues. The CDR3 bases are TGTGCCATCAGTGAGTCAGCAGCTCTGTACTATGGCTACACCTTC. It specifies CAISESAALYYGYTF.

The chain joins TRBV18 to TRBJ2-5; no firm D call. Looked up from germline, CDR1 is KGHSH and CDR2 is LQKENI. Between the trimmed V and J ends, which lost 2 bases and 1 base, there was a span of 5 bases. The CDR3 covers 13 residues. CDR3 loop: CASSPSVQETQYF. The CDR3, as DNA: TGTGCCAGCTCACCATCAGTCCAAGAGACCCAGTACTTC.

This chain connects TRBV27 to TRBJ1-3; D is uncertain. Germline CDR1 and CDR2: MNHEY and SMNVEV (reference sequence). CDR3 length equals 14 residues. V gave up 3 bases and J gave up 0 bases, with 6 bases separating them. CDR3 in DNA: TGTGCCAGCAGTTTCCAGCACTCTGGAAACACCATATATTTT. Encoded protein: CASSFQHSGNTIYF.

The rearrangement uses TRBV19 and TRBJ1-5, with D maybe TRBD1 (5 bases). V was clipped by 4 bases and J by 4 bases, with 14 bases between them. Germline loops: CDR1 LNHDA, CDR2 SQIVND (reference sequence). The CDR3 runs 15 residues. CDR3 bases: TGTGCCAGTAGTAAGGCCCCCCCAGGGAATCAGCCCCAGCATTTT. This codes for CASSKAPPGNQPQHF.

J is TRBJ1-4 and V is TRBV7-6, with D perhaps matching TRBD1 (5 bases). CDR1 is SGHVS, CDR2 FNYEAQ, per germline. Trimming left V 5 bases short and J 4 bases short, with 20 bases between. The CDR3 is made up of 17 amino acids. CDR3 bases: TGTGCCAGCAGCCTAGGGGAGGGCACGGCGTTTAATGAAAAACTGTTTTTT. Protein: CASSLGEGTAFNEKLFF.

The chain is built from TRBV5-1 and TRBJ2-7, with 7 bases fitting TRBD2. Looked up from germline, CDR1 is SGHRS and CDR2 is YFSETQ. The J segment lost 7 bases and the V segment lost 0 bases, leaving 7 bases of the junction unmatched. The CDR3 loop spans 14 amino acids. CDR3 protein: CASSLGAGVVEQYF. The CDR3 DNA reads as TGCGCCAGCAGCTTGGGGGCGGGAGTGGTGGAGCAGTACTTC.

About this clone: The same CDR3 also results from other DNA sequences found in this sample. CDR3 sequence reads: CSVGAGSSTDTQYF. The CDR3 DNA reads as TGCAGCGTTGGGGCAGGTTCTAGCACAGATACGCAGTATTTT. The chain employs TRBV29-1 and TRBJ2-3; D is unresolved. Trimming left V 4 bases short and J 0 bases short, with 11 bases between. The CDR3 runs to 14 residues. Germline lookup yields CDR1 SQVTM and CDR2 ANQGSEA.

The V call is TRBV5-4, the J call TRBJ2-5, with TRBD2 identical over 7 bases. The ends lost 2 bases at V and 4 bases at J; junction bases unmatched: 11. This CDR3 contains 16 residues. Germline-derived CDR1 and CDR2 are SGHNT and YYREEE (reference sequence). CDR3 protein: CASSLLSAGALETQYF. For the CDR3, the DNA is TGTGCCAGCAGCTTATTATCCGCGGGAGCCCTAGAGACCCAGTACTTC.